This T cell receptor beta chain was obtained from a study of T cells in women clearing cervical HPV infection. V lost 5 bases and J lost 9; bases outside the gene matches: 8. The germline V gene has CDR1 LNHDA and CDR2 SQIVND (reference sequence). The CDR3 has 15 residues. Points on this clone: Read sequence stops 3 residues before the CDR3 end, and the germline J gene provides the missing end.

Libraries were prepared by immunoSEQ multiplex PCR; TCRdb keeps only in-frame clonotypes and omits some of them. The listing contains 25,000 to 35,000 clones. This clonotype was obtained from a woman between 18 and 70 years old with a cervical HPV16 infection that either progressed to CIN3+ or cleared (not recorded which). This chain connects TRBV19 to TRBJ2-1; 12 nucleotides line up with TRBD2. Sequencing was done on a sample of blood buffy coat. CDR3 DNA (partial): TGTGCCAGTAGTCCACTAGCGGGGGGCTATGGTGAG. Translated: CASSPLAGGYGE. The whole CDR3 protein reads CASSPLAGGYGEQFF.